Shown below are 31 T cell receptor beta chains from a single sample sequenced in a study of shared clonotypes between healthy human individuals. Sequencing was performed with immunoSEQ multiplex PCR; in TCRdb, only in-frame clones are kept and a portion is missing. The repertoire holds 2 million to 2.5 million clones, 85% to 95% seen once, with 0.39% in the top ten. Material: naive CD4+ T cells from PBMCs. Subset here: CD45RA+ positively selected. These receptors all come from a young man in good health. Some clones in this sample may be carry-over from other donors' samples.

The table lists this clone with a count of one. This chain uses TRBV30 with TRBJ1-4; D is ambiguous. With 8 bases removed from V and 8 bases from J, the gap between germline ends came to 12 bases. Per the germline V gene, CDR1 is GTSNPN and CDR2 is SVGIG (reference sequence). The CDR3 has 11 residues. Here the CDR3 reads CAGLNGEKLFF. The CDR3, as DNA: TGTGCCGGGTTGAACGGAGAAAAACTGTTTTTT.

This chain connects TRBV30 to TRBJ2-1; the D is unclear. Trimming took 3 bases from V and 3 from J, leaving 6 bases between them. This CDR3 contains 12 residues. Germline loops: CDR1 GTSNPN, CDR2 SVGIG (reference sequence). This CDR3 is CAWRLLYNEQFF. The CDR3 nucleotides read TGTGCCTGGAGACTTCTCTACAATGAGCAGTTCTTC.

With regard to this clone: At the DNA level, this CDR3 is encoded by other sequences in the same sample as well. V gene TRBV28 combines with J gene TRBJ2-7; 7 positions match TRBD1. J was trimmed by 0 bases and V by 6 bases; bases with no gene match: 5. This CDR3 has 14 residues. Germline V gene data show CDR1 as MDHEN and CDR2 as SYDVKM. CDR3 sequence (DNA): TGTGCCAGCAGAACAGGGGCCAGCTCCTACGAGCAGTACTTC. Translating it yields CASRTGASSYEQYF.

The J gene is TRBJ2-7, the V gene TRBV2; no clear D. Germline V gene data show CDR1 as SNHLY and CDR2 as FYNNEI. This CDR3 comprises 15 residues. Trimming shortened V by 2 bases and J by 0 bases, and 11 bases separated the two germline ends. The CDR3 is CASSEKLPTSYEQYF. The CDR3 bases are TGTGCCAGCAGTGAAAAACTTCCAACCTCCTACGAGCAGTACTTC. Full variable domain (rest looked up from reference TRBV2 and TRBJ2-7): EPEVTQTPSHQVTQMGQEVILRCVPISNHLYFYWYRQILGQKVEFLVSFYNNEISEKSEIFDDQFSVERPDGSNFTLKIRSTKLEDSAMYFCASSEKLPTSYEQYFGPGTRLTVT.

The chain combines TRBV19 with TRBJ1-5, with 10 bases that match TRBD1. This CDR3 is 15 amino acids long. The germline V gene encodes CDR1 LNHDA and CDR2 SQIVND (reference sequence). V dropped 5 bases and J dropped 2; count of bases not matched to a gene: 3. This CDR3 reads CASSVGTGGNQPQHF. CDR3 DNA sequence: TGTGCCAGTAGTGTTGGGACAGGGGGCAATCAGCCCCAGCATTTT.

The chain uses TRBV5-1 and TRBJ2-5; TRBD2 matches at 10 bases. This CDR3 has 15 amino acids. The V segment lost 4 bases and the J segment 3 bases; nucleotides outside the gene matches: 6. The germline gives CDR1 SGHRS, CDR2 YFSETQ. CDR3 nucleotide sequence: TGCGCCAGCAGCCGAGGACTAGCGGATGAAGAGACCCAGTACTTC. Translation gives CASSRGLADEETQYF.

The V and J genes are TRBV10-3 and TRBJ2-7, with D unresolved. The CDR3 is 16 residues long. The germline CDR1 and CDR2 sequences are ENHRY and SYGVKD. V lost 0 bases to trimming and J lost 6 bases, with 18 bases between them. The CDR3 loop is CAISESGSTPLIEQYF. CDR3 nucleotides: TGTGCCATCAGTGAGTCGGGGTCTACCCCCCTCATCGAGCAGTACTTC.

The gene calls are TRBV7-3 and TRBJ1-2; perhaps TRBD1 as D (5 bases). This CDR3 spans 16 amino acids. Germline V gene lookup returns CDR1 SGHTA and CDR2 FQGTGA. Trimming shortened V by 0 bases and J by 7 bases, and 18 bases separated the two germline ends. This CDR3 reads CASSLTRVLGEGGYTF. CDR3 bases: TGTGCCAGCAGCTTAACTCGCGTTTTGGGGGAGGGTGGCTACACCTTC.

The chain links TRBV18 to TRBJ2-1; TRBD1 matches 7 bases. The CDR3 runs to 14 residues. Germline lookup yields CDR1 KGHSH and CDR2 LQKENI. The V gene end was trimmed by 5 bases and the J gene end by 4 bases; junction bases not matched to a gene: 5. CDR3: CASSTGQRYNEQFF. The CDR3 DNA sequence: TGTGCCAGCTCAACGGGACAGAGGTACAATGAGCAGTTCTTC.

The chain uses TRBV18 and TRBJ1-2; 7 bases fit TRBD1. CDR3 length equals 15 residues. CDR1 KGHSH and CDR2 LQKENI come from the germline V gene. After removal of 3 bases from V and 1 base from J, the junction contained 5 bases not matched to a gene. DNA for the CDR3: TGTGCCAGCTCACCCGGGACAGAGAATAACTATGGCTACACCTTC. Translation gives CASSPGTENNYGYTF.

The gene calls are TRBV4-1 and TRBJ2-2, with 8 bases lining up with TRBD2. Germline V gives CDR1 MGHRA, CDR2 YSYEKL. This CDR3 is built from 15 residues. J gave up 3 bases and V 4 bases, and 4 bases lay outside the gene matches. The CDR3 region is CASSRRGADTGELFF. CDR3 DNA: TGCGCCAGCAGCCGGCGGGGGGCGGACACCGGGGAGCTGTTTTTT.

This chain links TRBV5-4 with TRBJ2-7, with 9 bases aligning to TRBD2. Germline trimming cut 1 base from V and 8 bases from J; bases unmatched to any gene: 19. This CDR3 has 18 amino acids. The V gene's germline CDR1 is SGHNT and CDR2 YYREEE (reference sequence). In DNA, the CDR3 is TGTGCCAGCAGCTTGACCCACTCCATGGTAGCGGGAGTCCTCCAGCAGTACTTC. This gives the protein CASSLTHSMVAGVLQQYF.

The rearrangement joins TRBV7-6 to TRBJ1-4; 7 bases are shared with TRBD1. Germline CDR1 and CDR2: SGHVS and FNYEAQ. J lost 8 bases, V lost 4 bases, and 7 bases had no gene match. The CDR3 loop spans 14 amino acids. CDR3 in amino acids: CASSSGTEMEKLFF. Written as DNA, the CDR3 is TGTGCCAGCAGCTCCGGGACAGAAATGGAAAAACTGTTTTTT.

The V and J genes are TRBV6-1 and TRBJ1-1; D is unclear. Per the germline V gene, CDR1 is MNHNS and CDR2 is SASEGT. The CDR3 length is 15 residues. The V end was cut by 7 bases, the J end by 5 bases, with 20 bases between. The CDR3 bases are TGTGCCAGCAATCTCCCCGACCCCTCCCGAACTGAAGCTTTCTTT. Protein product: CASNLPDPSRTEAFF.

The J gene is TRBJ2-5, the V gene TRBV14; D might be TRBD2 (6 bases). V was clipped by 6 bases and J by 2 bases, with 13 bases between them. The germline V gene has CDR1 SGHDN and CDR2 FVKESK. The CDR3 has 14 amino acids. The CDR3 loop is CASRLSGTQETQYF. The CDR3, as DNA: TGTGCCAGCAGACTCTCAGGGACTCAAGAGACCCAGTACTTC.

As to this clone: Other DNA sequences in this sample translate to the same CDR3. V usage is TRBV25-1 and J usage is TRBJ1-1, with TRBD1 as a possible D gene (6 bases). V was shortened by 0 bases and J by 5 bases, with 10 bases between the two germline ends. The germline gives CDR1 MGHDK, CDR2 SYGVNS. The CDR3 totals 14 residues. CDR3 DNA: TGTGCCAGCAGTGAATACAGGGGAGGGACTGAAGCTTTCTTT. Its protein product is CASSEYRGGTEAFF.

The V gene is TRBV7-2, the J gene TRBJ2-5; D unclear. In germline, CDR1 is SGHTA, CDR2 FQGNSA. This CDR3 is built from 15 residues. V dropped 0 bases and J dropped 1 base, with 9 bases sitting between them. The CDR3 reads CASSLAGGIQETQYF. The CDR3, as DNA: TGTGCCAGCAGCTTAGCTGGCGGCATCCAAGAGACCCAGTACTTC. Full variable domain (missing parts from reference TRBV7-2 and TRBJ2-5): GAGVSQSPSNKVTEKGKDVELRCDPISGHTALYWYRQSLGQGLEFLIYFQGNSAPDKSGLPSDRFSAERTGGSVSTLTIQRTQQEDSAVYLCASSLAGGIQETQYFGPGTRLLVL.

This clone has just one count. J is TRBJ2-5 and V is TRBV5-1; TRBD2 might be the D (6 bases). The V and J ends lost 1 base and 4 bases respectively, with 20 bases between them. Germline CDR1 is SGHRS and CDR2 is YFSETQ. This CDR3 region has 17 residues. In DNA, the CDR3 is TGCGCCAGCAGCTTGTTTGCCGTAACGGGAGCGGGAGAGACCCAGTACTTC. It codes for CASSLFAVTGAGETQYF.

A remark on this clone: In the same sample, other DNA sequences code for this CDR3. V and J are TRBV5-1 and TRBJ2-3, with 8 bases that match TRBD2. Germline CDR1 is SGHRS and CDR2 is YFSETQ. The CDR3 is 15 residues long. After removal of 0 bases from V and 4 bases from J, the junction contained 4 bases not matched to a gene. The CDR3 is CASSLAGGVADTQYF. CDR3 sequence (DNA): TGCGCCAGCAGCTTGGCGGGAGGGGTTGCAGATACGCAGTATTTT.

This clone was seen a single time. Mismatch with germline at one junction end may stem from a read error. The chain links TRBV18 to TRBJ2-7; D is perhaps TRBD2 (5 bases). Germline-derived CDR1 and CDR2 are KGHSH and LQKENI. The CDR3 runs 15 residues. CDR3 DNA sequence: TGTGCCAGCTCACCACGTGGAGGCCGCTCCTCCGAGCAGTACTTC. Translating it yields CASSPRGGRSSEQYF. Complete variable domain (other parts from reference TRBV18 and TRBJ2-7): NAGVMQNPRHLVRRRGQEARLRCSPMKGHSHVYWYRQLPEEGLKFMVYLQKENIIDESGMPKERFSAEFPKEGPSILRIQQVVRGDSAAYFCASSPRGGRSSEQYFGPGTRLTVT.

This chain uses TRBV18 with TRBJ1-2; no clear D. The CDR3 sequence is 16 residues long. Germline V gives CDR1 KGHSH, CDR2 LQKENI. The germline V and J ends were trimmed by 5 bases and 2 bases, with 18 bases remaining between them. CDR3 in DNA: TGTGCCAGCTCAGCCATTGTCGAACGAATCAACTATGGCTACACCTTC. It is translated as CASSAIVERINYGYTF.

The CDR3 is CASSLFRTSGKNEQFF. CDR3 bases: TGTGCCAGCAGCCTGTTCCGGACTAGCGGGAAAAATGAGCAGTTCTTC. The chain recombines TRBV6-4 with TRBJ2-1, with TRBD2 identical over 12 bases. The J segment lost 7 bases and the V segment lost 6 bases, leaving 10 bases of the junction unmatched. Germline loops: CDR1 MRHNA, CDR2 SNTAGT. The CDR3 has 16 amino acids.

As to this clone: Other DNA sequences in this specimen translate into the identical CDR3. The chain uses TRBV5-1 and TRBJ2-7, with a tentative D call TRBD2 (7 bases). CDR1 is SGHRS, CDR2 YFSETQ, per germline. The V end lost 4 bases, the J end lost 0 bases, and 14 bases lay between the germline ends. The CDR3 consists of 15 residues. The CDR3 sequence is CASSRGDTDSYEQYF. CDR3 nucleotide sequence: TGCGCCAGCAGCCGGGGGGACACCGACTCCTACGAGCAGTACTTC.

The rearrangement links TRBV28 to TRBJ2-7; 13 nucleotides match TRBD2. The CDR3 length is 16 residues. V was clipped by 7 bases and J by 6 bases; unmatched bases: 12. Germline CDR1 reads MDHEN; CDR2 reads SYDVKM. The CDR3 here is CASTPQWTSGSGEQYF. CDR3 nucleotide sequence: TGTGCCAGCACCCCCCAGTGGACTAGCGGGAGTGGCGAGCAGTACTTC.

The chain joins TRBV21-1 to TRBJ2-7; the table's D call TRBD2 went unverified against the DNA. TRBV21-1 is tagged as a pseudogene. The length of the CDR3 is 15 residues. In nucleotides, the CDR3 is TGTGCCAGCAGCAAAGTAGGCCAGCGGGGTTACGAGCAGTACTTC. Amino acids: CASSKVGQRGYEQYF.

Here the CDR3 DNA reads TGTGCCAGTAGTATCGCAGCGGGAGGCCCCATAGGGGAGACCCAGTACTTC. Its protein is CASSIAAGGPIGETQYF. The chain employs TRBV19 and TRBJ2-5; TRBD2 aligns across 9 bases. CDR3 size: 17 residues. The germline V gene encodes CDR1 LNHDA and CDR2 SQIVND (reference sequence). The V segment lost 3 bases and the J segment 5 bases; nucleotides outside the gene matches: 13.

To note about this clone: Other DNA sequences in this sample translate to the same CDR3. CDR3 bases: TGTGCCAGCAGTTACGTCCAGGGGGATTACGAGCAGTACTTC. This codes for CASSYVQGDYEQYF. V is TRBV6-5 and J is TRBJ2-7, with 7 bases matching TRBD1. The CDR3 length is 14 residues. Germline assignment: CDR1 MNHEY and CDR2 SVGAGI. The V segment lost 2 bases and the J segment 4 bases; nucleotides outside the gene matches: 5.

CDR3 region: CASSLSGTSIEQFF. In DNA, the CDR3 is TGTGCCAGTAGCCTATCCGGGACTAGTATTGAGCAGTTCTTC. This rearrangement joins TRBV19 to TRBJ2-1; 8 bases agree with TRBD2. V dropped 6 bases and J dropped 9; count of bases not matched to a gene: 10. The length of the CDR3 is 14 residues. The germline V gene encodes CDR1 LNHDA and CDR2 SQIVND (reference sequence). Looking up the rest from reference TRBV19 and TRBJ2-1 gives the full variable domain: DGGITQSPKYLFRKEGQNVTLSCEQNLNHDAMYWYRQDPGQGLRLIYYSQIVNDFQKGDIAEGYSVSREKKESFPLTVTSAQKNPTAFYLCASSLSGTSIEQFFGPGTRLTVL.

The chain recombines TRBV4-1 with TRBJ2-7, with TRBD1 as a possible D gene (6 bases). The CDR3 is 15 residues long. Trimming cost V 0 bases and J 3 bases, with 12 bases left between them. Looked up from germline, CDR1 is MGHRA and CDR2 is YSYEKL. The CDR3 DNA reads as TGCGCCAGCAGCCAAGAGGGGGCTTTACGCTACGAGCAGTACTTC. Translation gives CASSQEGALRYEQYF.

The chain's CDR3 is CASSPLTASYEQYF. CDR3 nucleotide sequence: TGTGCCAGCTCACCACTGACAGCCTCCTACGAGCAGTACTTC. V usage is TRBV18 and J usage is TRBJ2-7, with TRBD1 as a possible D gene (5 bases). Trimming pared 1 base from V and 0 bases from J, leaving 7 bases between. The germline CDR1 and CDR2 sequences are KGHSH and LQKENI. The CDR3 length is 14 residues.

This clone was observed a single time. The rearrangement joins TRBV7-3 to TRBJ2-1; 10 nucleotides align to TRBD1. J lost 8 bases, V lost 5 bases, and 9 bases had no gene match. Germline V gene lookup returns CDR1 SGHTA and CDR2 FQGTGA. This CDR3 region has 15 residues. CDR3 sequence: CASSRGTGVRDEQFF. The CDR3 region has the DNA TGTGCCAGCAGCCGAGGGACAGGGGTTCGGGATGAGCAGTTCTTC.